This entry lists 30 T cell receptor beta chains sequenced from one sample in a study of blood T cell repertoires in COVID-19. Profiling relied on immunoSEQ multiplex PCR, and the TCRdb table lists in-frame clones only, not all of them. The sample gives 140,000 to 150,000 clones, 80% to 90% of which show up once; about 6% is in the top ten. Sequencing was performed on peripheral blood. The receptor source for this set is a man older than 75 with acute or convalescent COVID-19.

The V and J genes are TRBV18 and TRBJ1-3; 12 positions agree with TRBD1. The V segment lost 6 bases and the J segment 4 bases; nucleotides outside the gene matches: 7. CDR1 KGHSH and CDR2 LQKENI come from the germline V gene. The CDR3 is made up of 16 amino acids. CDR3 amino acids: CASSPGQGAGGNTIYF. Here the CDR3 DNA reads TGTGCCAGCTCGCCGGGACAGGGGGCTGGAGGAAACACCATATATTTT.

As regards this clone: In the same sample, other DNA sequences code for this CDR3. This chain links TRBV3-1 (or the pseudogene TRBV3-2) with TRBJ1-6; D not resolved. The germline V gene has CDR1 LGHDT and CDR2 YNNKEL (reference sequence). The V and J ends lost 1 base and 13 bases respectively, with 8 bases between them. The length of the CDR3 is 12 residues. The CDR3 loop is CASSQGRGPLHF. The CDR3 DNA follows: TGTGCCAGCAGCCAAGGGCGAGGCCCCCTCCACTTT.

This clone was recorded only once. Other DNA sequences of this sample code for an identical CDR3. CDR3 DNA: TGCGCCAGCAGCTTGGGACTGAGCTCCTACGAGCAGTACTTC. Amino acid sequence: CASSLGLSSYEQYF. This chain uses TRBV5-1 with TRBJ2-7, with D uncertain. V dropped 0 bases and J dropped 0 bases, with 7 bases sitting between them. Germline V gives CDR1 SGHRS, CDR2 YFSETQ. The CDR3 contains 14 residues. Supplemented by reference TRBV5-1 and TRBJ2-7, the full variable domain reads KAGVTQTPRYLIKTRGQQVTLSCSPISGHRSVSWYQQTPGQGLQFLFEYFSETQRNKGNFPGRFSGRQFSNSRSEMNVSTLELGDSALYLCASSLGLSSYEQYFGPGTRLTVT.

A few counts support this clone. This chain uses TRBV19 with TRBJ2-5; 7 bases align to TRBD2. The V gene end was trimmed by 1 base and the J gene end by 2 bases; junction bases not matched to a gene: 1. Germline loops: CDR1 LNHDA, CDR2 SQIVND (reference sequence). The CDR3 length is 14 residues. CDR3 protein: CASSIVSGQETQYF. In DNA form, the CDR3 reads TGTGCCAGTAGTATAGTTAGCGGGCAAGAGACCCAGTACTTC.

The chain is built from TRBV11-2 and TRBJ2-1; 7 positions match TRBD1. The CDR3 runs to 14 residues. Germline V gene data show CDR1 as SGHAT and CDR2 as FQNNGV. With V trimmed by 5 bases and J by 9 bases, 10 bases remained unmatched. The CDR3, as DNA: TGTGCCAGCAGCGAGGGACAGCCAAGCTCTGAGCAGTTCTTC. Its protein product is CASSEGQPSSEQFF.

The chain links TRBV7-2 to TRBJ2-1, with D maybe TRBD2 (6 bases). CDR3 length: 16 amino acids. V lost 5 bases and J lost 0, with 14 bases in between. Germline CDR1 reads SGHTA; CDR2 reads FQGNSA. CDR3 sequence: CASSLTGTLSYNEQFF. In DNA, the CDR3 is TGTGCCAGCAGCCTTACGGGGACTCTCTCCTACAATGAGCAGTTCTTC. Full variable domain (missing parts from reference TRBV7-2 and TRBJ2-1): GAGVSQSPSNKVTEKGKDVELRCDPISGHTALYWYRQSLGQGLEFLIYFQGNSAPDKSGLPSDRFSAERTGGSVSTLTIQRTQQEDSAVYLCASSLTGTLSYNEQFFGPGTRLTVL.

V is TRBV6-5 and J is TRBJ2-5, with 9 bases fitting TRBD2. The V gene end was trimmed by 8 bases and the J gene end by 1 base; junction bases not matched to a gene: 8. Germline V gene sequence: CDR1 MNHEY, CDR2 SVGAGI. This CDR3 has 15 amino acids. The CDR3 spells CASLGLAGSQETQYF. CDR3 nucleotide sequence: TGTGCCAGCCTAGGGCTAGCGGGATCCCAAGAGACCCAGTACTTC.

This chain links TRBV27 with TRBJ2-7; TRBD1 matches 11 bases. The CDR3 runs to 15 residues. Germline CDR1 and CDR2: MNHEY and SMNVEV (reference sequence). V trimming: 4 bases; J trimming: 5 bases; junction bases outside the gene matches: 7. CDR3 residues: CASSSMGQGEHEQYF. In DNA form, the CDR3 reads TGTGCCAGCAGTTCAATGGGACAGGGGGAGCACGAGCAGTACTTC.

The chain couples TRBV29-1 to TRBJ1-1; the D is unclear. The CDR3 sequence is 12 residues long. V lost 7 bases, J lost 3 bases, and 12 bases lay in between. The germline V gene encodes CDR1 SQVTM and CDR2 ANQGSEA. The CDR3 DNA is TGCAGCGCGTCCGCGGTGGACACTGAAGCTTTCTTT. Protein sequence: CSASAVDTEAFF.

The chain combines TRBV10-3 with TRBJ2-6; maybe TRBD1 (5 bases). Germline CDR1 and CDR2: ENHRY and SYGVKD. CDR3 size: 18 residues. V shed 4 bases and J shed 1 base, with 17 bases lying between them. CDR3 sequence (DNA): TGTGCCATCAGTGCTAACAGGCAGGCCCTTTCTGGGGCCAACGTCCTGACTTTC. Encoded protein: CAISANRQALSGANVLTF.

The chain links TRBV29-1 to TRBJ2-7; 8 nucleotides line up with TRBD2. Germline loops: CDR1 SQVTM, CDR2 ANQGSEA. J was trimmed by 0 bases and V by 1 base; bases with no gene match: 8. This CDR3 has 16 residues. This CDR3 is CSVEGGTSGPSYEQYF. The DNA for the CDR3 is TGCAGCGTTGAAGGCGGCACTAGCGGACCCTCCTACGAGCAGTACTTC.

CDR3 loop: CSVVGQGSGANVLTF. The CDR3 nucleotides read TGCAGCGTGGTAGGACAGGGCTCTGGGGCCAACGTCCTGACTTTC. The gene calls are TRBV29-1 and TRBJ2-6; the match to TRBD1 covers 8 bases. The length of the CDR3 is 15 residues. Germline V gene data show CDR1 as SQVTM and CDR2 as ANQGSEA. With V trimmed by 6 bases and J by 0 bases, 4 bases remained unmatched.

CDR3 sequence reads: CASSLLAGGLTDTQYF. In DNA form, the CDR3 reads TGTGCCAGCAGCTTGTTAGCGGGGGGGTTGACAGATACGCAGTATTTT. The chain couples TRBV7-6 to TRBJ2-3; 11 bases fit TRBD2. The CDR3 runs to 16 residues. Trimming cost V 3 bases and J 3 bases; bases outside gene matches: 5. Germline V gives CDR1 SGHVS, CDR2 FNYEAQ.

In its sample, this clone was seen once. The chain links TRBV6-6 to TRBJ2-7; a possible D gene is TRBD2 (6 bases). Per germline, CDR1 MNHNY and CDR2 SVGAGI (reference sequence). V shed 0 bases and J shed 0 bases, with 12 bases lying between them. The CDR3 loop spans 16 amino acids. The DNA of the CDR3 is TGTGCCAGCAGTTACTCGGGGGGAGCCCACTCCTACGAGCAGTACTTC. The encoded protein is CASSYSGGAHSYEQYF.

This clone was counted once. The chain has TRBV2 and TRBJ2-2, with TRBD1 as a possible D gene (6 bases). Germline CDR1 is SNHLY and CDR2 is FYNNEI. The CDR3 is made up of 12 amino acids. Trimming took 7 bases from V and 7 from J, leaving 10 bases between them. The CDR3, as DNA: TGTGCCAGCAACAGGGTGTTCGGGGAGCTGTTTTTT. Its protein is CASNRVFGELFF.

This sequence joins TRBV3-1 (or the pseudogene TRBV3-2) and TRBJ1-2; D not certain. The germline gives CDR1 LGHDT, CDR2 YNNKEL (reference sequence). V was pared by 0 bases and J by 7 bases, with 6 bases between. The CDR3 has 12 residues. The CDR3 DNA is TGTGCCAGCAGCCAAGACCGGGGTGGCTACACCTTC. Its translation is CASSQDRGGYTF.

This clone has just a few counts. The chain joins TRBV2 to TRBJ1-2; 9 nucleotides agree with TRBD1. This CDR3 has 15 amino acids. The V and J ends lost 6 bases and 8 bases, in that order; junction bases with no gene match: 13. Germline assignment: CDR1 SNHLY and CDR2 FYNNEI. CDR3 sequence reads: CASSRDRDTLGGYTF. The CDR3 region has the DNA TGTGCCAGCAGCCGGGACAGGGACACCCTGGGGGGCTACACCTTC.

V is TRBV27 and J is TRBJ2-1; tentative D call: TRBD1 (6 bases). Germline loops: CDR1 MNHEY, CDR2 SMNVEV (reference sequence). Trimming pared 11 bases from V and 1 base from J, leaving 12 bases between. CDR3 length equals 13 residues. The CDR3 spells CASGRGSYNEQFF. The CDR3 region has the DNA TGTGCCTCCGGAAGGGGGTCCTACAATGAGCAGTTCTTC.

This clone showed up just a few times. The chain carries TRBV6-4 and TRBJ2-1; TRBD1 agrees at 9 bases. CDR3 length: 15 amino acids. V gave up 6 bases and J gave up 3 bases; unmatched junction bases: 6. CDR1 is MRHNA, CDR2 SNTAGT, per germline. CDR3 DNA sequence: TGTGCCAGCAGCCGGGACAGGGACTACTACAATGAGCAGTTCTTC. It translates to CASSRDRDYYNEQFF.

V gene TRBV28 combines with J gene TRBJ1-2; unclear D gene. Trimming stripped 6 bases from V and 0 bases from J, with 11 bases between. This CDR3 is built from 14 residues. The germline V gene has CDR1 MDHEN and CDR2 SYDVKM. DNA of the CDR3: TGTGCCAGCAGACGAGACATAGCTAACTATGGCTACACCTTC. It specifies CASRRDIANYGYTF.

This chain connects TRBV19 to TRBJ1-1; D uncertain. Trimming shortened V by 2 bases and J by 1 base, and 14 bases separated the two germline ends. Germline values: CDR1 LNHDA, CDR2 SQIVND (reference sequence). The CDR3 is 16 residues long. DNA for the CDR3: TGTGCCAGTAGTATACTTAGCGCGGGGAGGAACACTGAAGCTTTCTTT. Protein product: CASSILSAGRNTEAFF.

This clone has only one observation. The V call is TRBV28, the J call TRBJ1-6; unclear D gene. V was clipped by 8 bases and J by 6 bases, with 14 bases between them. CDR3 length equals 14 residues. CDR1 MDHEN and CDR2 SYDVKM come from the germline V gene. CDR3: CASSPSGLNSPLHF. CDR3 nucleotide sequence: TGTGCCAGCTCGCCCTCTGGGCTTAATTCACCCCTCCACTTT.

The CDR3 here is CAISETGQGAHEQYF. The CDR3 DNA reads TGTGCCATCAGTGAGACGGGACAGGGGGCCCACGAGCAGTACTTC. The rearrangement links TRBV10-3 to TRBJ2-7; 12 nucleotides agree with TRBD1. The CDR3 totals 15 residues. The V gene end was trimmed by 2 bases and the J gene end by 5 bases; junction bases not matched to a gene: 4. Germline V gene lookup returns CDR1 ENHRY and CDR2 SYGVKD.

With regard to this clone: The same CDR3 is also encoded by other DNA sequences in this sample. The rearrangement uses TRBV28 and TRBJ2-7; perhaps TRBD1 as D (5 bases). CDR3 length: 13 amino acids. Trimming took off 2 bases at V and 6 bases at J, with 11 bases between the two ends. Germline CDR1 MDHEN, CDR2 SYDVKM. In DNA, the CDR3 is TGTGCCAGCAGTTTAGGTCAGGGCGGCGAGCAGTACTTC. Translated, it gives CASSLGQGGEQYF. The full variable domain, in which reference TRBV28 and TRBJ2-7 provide the parts outside the CDR3, is DVKVTQSSRYLVKRTGEKVFLECVQDMDHENMFWYRQDPGLGLRLIYFSYDVKMKEKGDIPEGYSVSREKKERFSLILESASTNQTSMYLCASSLGQGGEQYFGPGTRLTVT.

The chain links TRBV9 to TRBJ2-7; 8 bases agree with TRBD2. The V and J ends lost 5 bases and 2 bases, in that order; junction bases with no gene match: 9. CDR1 SGDLS and CDR2 YYNGEE come from the germline V gene. This CDR3 spans 15 amino acids. CDR3 nucleotides: TGTGCCAGCAGTCCGCACGGGGGGGCCCCCTACGAGCAGTACTTC. It translates to CASSPHGGAPYEQYF.

This clone showed up just once. CDR3 bases: TGCGCCAGCAGCTTGAGCGGGCCCTCCTACAATGAGCAGTTCTTC. It yields the protein CASSLSGPSYNEQFF. The V gene is TRBV5-1, the J gene TRBJ2-1; the D gene is possibly TRBD2 (6 bases). Trimming stripped 1 base from V and 0 bases from J, with 8 bases between. Germline V gene data show CDR1 as SGHRS and CDR2 as YFSETQ. The CDR3 extends over 15 amino acids.

The rearrangement joins TRBV7-8 to TRBJ1-1; D possibly corresponds to TRBD1 (5 bases). Trimming shortened V by 1 base and J by 1 base, and 7 bases separated the two germline ends. CDR3 length: 14 amino acids. Germline-derived CDR1 and CDR2 are SGHVS and FQNEAQ. CDR3 loop: CASSLVTGNTEAFF. CDR3 coding DNA: TGTGCCAGCAGCTTAGTCACAGGGAACACTGAAGCTTTCTTT.

The gene calls are TRBV28 and TRBJ2-7; 7 nucleotides agree with TRBD2. With V trimmed by 8 bases and J by 1 base, 5 bases remained unmatched. Per germline, CDR1 MDHEN and CDR2 SYDVKM. The CDR3 length is 13 residues. The CDR3 spells CASYTGGSYEQYF. In nucleotides, the CDR3 is TGTGCCAGCTATACGGGGGGTTCCTACGAGCAGTACTTC.

V is TRBV30 and J is TRBJ1-5; D is uncertain. Germline CDR1 GTSNPN, CDR2 SVGIG (reference sequence). This CDR3 is built from 12 residues. V was trimmed by 3 bases and J by 3 bases, leaving 6 bases between them. The CDR3 loop reads CAWSRSNQPQHF. The CDR3 nucleotides read TGTGCCTGGAGCCGTTCCAATCAGCCCCAGCATTTT.

CDR3: CASSTVAAYGYTF. The CDR3 DNA sequence: TGTGCCAGCTCAACGGTGGCGGCATACGGCTACACCTTC. The gene calls are TRBV6-5 and TRBJ1-2; D is unresolved. V lost 8 bases and J 8 bases, leaving 18 bases between the germline ends. The CDR3 covers 13 residues. In germline, CDR1 is MNHEY, CDR2 SVGAGI.